This TCR beta chain was identified during a study of OX40 agonist ivuxolimab in advanced cancers. Study as a whole: At doses from 0.01 to 10 mg/kg, patients were given intravenous ivuxolimab every 2 weeks.

A remark on this clone: Its antigen is as yet unknown.

Trimming took off 0 bases at V and 7 bases at J, with 18 bases between the two ends. The CDR3 spans 16 residues. In germline, CDR1 is WSHSY, CDR2 SAAADI. Study outcomes and limitations: There was clonal expansion of CD4+ and CD8+ blood T cells by week 6 at 0.1 to 3.0 mg/kg.

TCRdb's copy holds only in-frame clones and misses some; the assay was immunoSEQ multiplex PCR. The table lists 60,000 or so clones, about 91% of them singletons. This receptor was identified in an adult with an advanced solid tumor such as melanoma, head and neck, liver or kidney cancer. Specimen: CD4+ or CD8+ T cells sorted from blood, collected in a trial of the OX40 agonist ivuxolimab. J is TRBJ1-2 and V is TRBV10-2; D uncertain. In DNA form, the CDR3 reads TGCGCCAGCAGTGAGTCGAAGGTTGGCTTTTTCCTTGGCTACACCTTC. Its protein product is CASSESKVGFFLGYTF.